The 29 T cell receptor beta chains below come from one sample, sequenced in a study of blood T cells in healthy people across ages. PCR was performed a second time for about 6 to 12 cycles using a sample-barcoded 5' primer and a J-beta primer mix. TCRdb fed the 5' RACE reads into MiXCR, producing one record per CDR3 protein. This sample has 800,000 to 1,000,000 distinct CDR3 sequences, with around 48% found just once. The sequenced sample was blood. The receptors derive from a young man in good health.

The chain recombines TRBV28 with TRBJ2-2, with 11 bases that match TRBD2. After removal of 5 bases from V and 4 bases from J, the junction contained 6 bases not matched to a gene. CDR1 and CDR2 from the germline V gene are MDHEN and SYDVKM. The CDR3 extends over 16 amino acids. The CDR3 DNA reads as TGTGCCAGCAGTCTCCGACTAGCGGGGACCACCGGGGAGCTGTTTTTT. Protein: CASSLRLAGTTGELFF. The full variable domain, completed using reference TRBV28 and TRBJ2-2, is DVKVTQSSRYLVKRTGEKVFLECVQDMDHENMFWYRQDPGLGLRLIYFSYDVKMKEKGDIPEGYSVSREKKERFSLILESASTNQTSMYLCASSLRLAGTTGELFFGEGSRLTVL.

V usage is TRBV4-1 and J usage is TRBJ2-3; 7 bases match TRBD2. The CDR3 has 17 amino acids. The V gene's germline CDR1 is MGHRA and CDR2 YSYEKL. J gave up 2 bases and V 3 bases, and 11 bases lay outside the gene matches. The CDR3 region is CASSQGPGLPITDTQYF. The CDR3 DNA reads TGCGCCAGCAGCCAGGGACCGGGACTACCAATCACAGATACGCAGTATTTT.

The rearrangement links TRBV7-2 to TRBJ1-1; TRBD1 matches at 8 bases. The CDR3 loop spans 14 amino acids. Germline assignment: CDR1 SGHTA and CDR2 FQGNSA. V gave up 5 bases and J gave up 6 bases; unmatched junction bases: 8. This CDR3 is CASSTGQGRAEAFF. The CDR3 region has the DNA TGTGCCAGCAGCACCGGACAGGGCAGGGCTGAAGCTTTCTTT.

J is TRBJ2-5 and V is TRBV4-1; D may be TRBD2 (6 bases). Trimming cost V 2 bases and J 1 base, with 11 bases left between them. This CDR3 has 15 amino acids. The germline V gene encodes CDR1 MGHRA and CDR2 YSYEKL. The CDR3 coding sequence is TGCGCCAGCAGCCAAAGTCGGGGACTCCAAGAGACCCAGTACTTC. The encoded protein is CASSQSRGLQETQYF.

This chain links TRBV29-1 with TRBJ2-4; TRBD1 agrees at 8 bases. CDR3 length: 11 residues. In germline, CDR1 is SQVTM, CDR2 ANQGSEA. Germline trimming cut 6 bases from V and 15 bases from J; bases unmatched to any gene: 10. CDR3 amino acids: CSVSDREVRYF. CDR3 sequence (DNA): TGCAGCGTATCGGACAGGGAGGTACGGTACTTC.

The gene calls are TRBV19 and TRBJ2-5; no reliable D call. Germline V CDR1 and CDR2: LNHDA, SQIVND (reference sequence). V lost 3 bases to trimming and J lost 1 base, with 15 bases between them. There are 16 residues in the CDR3. The CDR3 nucleotides read TGTGCCAGTAGTATGTTCCCCAGCGTCGCCCAAGAGACCCAGTACTTC. Protein product: CASSMFPSVAQETQYF.

The chain links TRBV28 to TRBJ1-4; tentatively, D is TRBD1 (5 bases). CDR3 size: 16 residues. Deletions cut 5 bases from V and 10 bases from J, with 23 bases between. The V gene's germline CDR1 is MDHEN and CDR2 SYDVKM. The CDR3 sequence: CASSTLGTEPAGKLFF. In DNA, the CDR3 is TGTGCCAGCAGTACCCTAGGGACGGAACCAGCGGGAAAACTGTTTTTT.

In this sample, this clonotype turned up a few times. This chain connects TRBV27 to TRBJ2-7; D is unclear. Germline values: CDR1 MNHEY, CDR2 SMNVEV (reference sequence). Trimming left V 6 bases short and J 1 base short, with 10 bases between. This CDR3 region has 13 residues. CDR3 sequence: CASSLQPSYEQYF. The CDR3 region has the DNA TGTGCCAGCAGCTTACAACCTTCCTACGAGCAGTACTTC.

This clonotype has more than one count but fewer than ten. The V and J genes are TRBV9 and TRBJ2-7; 8 nucleotides align to TRBD1. V lost 2 bases and J lost 6; bases outside the gene matches: 4. The CDR3 sequence is 13 residues long. Germline values: CDR1 SGDLS, CDR2 YYNGEE. The CDR3 sequence: CASSVTGAGEQYF. In nucleotides, the CDR3 is TGTGCCAGCAGCGTGACAGGGGCCGGCGAGCAGTACTTC.

Only a few counts were recorded for this clonotype. The gene calls are TRBV28 and TRBJ2-7; D remains ambiguous. The V and J ends lost 4 bases and 3 bases respectively, with 16 bases between them. The CDR3 is 15 residues long. The V gene's germline CDR1 is MDHEN and CDR2 SYDVKM. This CDR3 is CASSSSSLGIYEQYF. The CDR3 coding sequence is TGTGCCAGCAGTTCCTCGTCACTGGGAATCTACGAGCAGTACTTC. Full variable domain (remainder filled in from reference TRBV28 and TRBJ2-7): DVKVTQSSRYLVKRTGEKVFLECVQDMDHENMFWYRQDPGLGLRLIYFSYDVKMKEKGDIPEGYSVSREKKERFSLILESASTNQTSMYLCASSSSSLGIYEQYFGPGTRLTVT.

This clonotype was counted only a few times. The chain employs TRBV7-2 and TRBJ1-6; tentative D call: TRBD1 (5 bases). The CDR3 is 17 amino acids. Per germline, CDR1 SGHTA and CDR2 FQGNSA. V was shortened by 3 bases and J by 3 bases, with 15 bases between the two germline ends. CDR3 protein: CASSFRQGIGYNSPLHF. In nucleotides, the CDR3 is TGTGCCAGCAGCTTTCGGCAGGGAATAGGCTATAATTCACCCCTCCACTTT.

Note on this clonotype: A read error may produce the germline difference seen at one junction end. This chain links TRBV7-2 with TRBJ1-2; 10 bases agree with TRBD1. The germline CDR1 and CDR2 sequences are SGHTA and FQGNSA. CDR3 length: 16 residues. This chain's CDR3 is CASSLRSRDRGIGCTF. In DNA form, the CDR3 reads TGTGCCAGCAGCTTACGGAGCCGGGACAGGGGAATCGGCTGCACCTTC.

The V and J genes are TRBV4-3 and TRBJ2-3, with a weak D call TRBD2 (7 bases). Germline V CDR1 and CDR2: LGHNA, YSLEER. V was trimmed by 0 bases and J by 2 bases, leaving 15 bases between them. The CDR3 has 17 amino acids. DNA for the CDR3: TGCGCCAGCAGCCAAGAGGGTGCGGGGGCTAACACAGATACGCAGTATTTT. Amino acid sequence: CASSQEGAGANTDTQYF.

Note on this clonotype: Its ends do not fully match the called genes, so a read error is possible. CDR3: CASSFRPGEAQYF. The CDR3 nucleotides read TGTGCCAGCAGTTTTCGGCCGGGAGAGGCCCAGTACTTC. The chain couples TRBV12-3 or TRBV12-4 to TRBJ2-5, with D possibly TRBD2 on 6 matching bases. The CDR3 loop spans 13 amino acids.

Worth noting for this clonotype: A much larger clone sits a single nucleotide away, making a read error possible. The rearrangement joins TRBV6-6 to TRBJ2-5, with 12 bases that match TRBD1. Germline CDR1 and CDR2: MNHNY and SVGAGI (reference sequence). This CDR3 contains 16 residues. V was clipped by 2 bases and J by 11 bases; unmatched bases: 12. CDR3 amino acids: CASSYQGQGALSGQYF. CDR3 sequence (DNA): TGTGCCAGCAGTTACCAGGGACAGGGGGCGCTTTCCGGGCAGTACTTC.

This clonotype was detected a few times. The CDR3 loop reads CASSQELRTSGGLNEQFF. Here the CDR3 DNA reads TGTGCCAGCAGCCAAGAACTCCGGACTAGCGGGGGACTAAATGAGCAGTTCTTC. The chain employs TRBV3-1 and TRBJ2-1, with 13 nucleotides matching TRBD2. CDR1 is LGHDT, CDR2 YNNKEL, per germline (reference sequence). J gave up 7 bases and V 0 bases, and 9 bases lay outside the gene matches. This CDR3 has 18 residues.

Concerning this clonotype: This clone may be a read error of a much larger clone one base away. The chain carries TRBV6-5 and TRBJ2-1; D tentatively fits TRBD1 or TRBD2 (5 bases each). V lost 0 bases and J lost 2, with 14 bases in between. The germline V gene has CDR1 MNHEY and CDR2 SVGAGI. This CDR3 has 17 amino acids. CDR3 bases: TGTGCCAGCAGTTACTCTTCGGGACGAGACACCTACAATGAGCAGTTCTTC. Residues: CASSYSSGRDTYNEQFF.

This clonotype was counted only a few times. The chain links TRBV3-1 to TRBJ1-2, with unresolved D. CDR3 size: 15 residues. Germline values: CDR1 LGHDT, CDR2 YNNKEL (reference sequence). Trimming removed 3 bases at V and 4 bases at J, with 15 bases between. This CDR3 reads CASSQGARLSYGYTF. For the CDR3, the DNA is TGTGCCAGCAGCCAGGGAGCTAGGTTAAGCTATGGCTACACCTTC.

The table lists this clonotype with a few counts. This rearrangement joins TRBV12-3 or TRBV12-4 to TRBJ2-6, with D possibly TRBD1 on 6 matching bases. There are 16 residues in the CDR3. V dropped 6 bases and J dropped 1 base, with 13 bases sitting between them. In DNA, the CDR3 is TGTGCCAGCAGCCCCTCTGACAGGTCTGGGGCCAACGTCCTGACTTTC. Its translation is CASSPSDRSGANVLTF.

The chain is built from TRBV4-3 and TRBJ2-1; weak D call: TRBD2 (6 bases). With 4 bases removed from V and 10 bases from J, the gap between germline ends came to 20 bases. There are 15 residues in the CDR3. Per germline, CDR1 LGHNA and CDR2 YSLEER. CDR3 sequence reads: CASSPYPRDFREQFF. In DNA, the CDR3 is TGCGCCAGCAGCCCCTATCCACGGGACTTCAGGGAGCAGTTCTTC.

The chain is built from TRBV6-2 or TRBV6-3 and TRBJ2-7; D gene uncertain. The germline V gene has CDR1 MNHEY and CDR2 SVGEGT. V was shortened by 6 bases and J by 5 bases, with 8 bases between the two germline ends. The CDR3 is 11 amino acids. CDR3 region: CASSNSDEQYF. CDR3 coding DNA: TGTGCCAGCAGCAATTCGGACGAGCAGTACTTC.

The chain uses TRBV3-1 and TRBJ2-7; D gene unclear. CDR3 size: 12 residues. The germline V gene has CDR1 LGHDT and CDR2 YNNKEL (reference sequence). The ends were cut back, 0 bases at V and 5 bases at J, with 5 bases in the middle. CDR3 protein: CASSQEGHEQYF. The DNA of the CDR3 is TGTGCCAGCAGCCAAGAGGGCCACGAGCAGTACTTC.

This clonotype was counted between two and nine times. This chain links TRBV29-1 with TRBJ2-1; D remains unclear. Germline CDR1 SQVTM, CDR2 ANQGSEA. CDR3 length: 15 amino acids. V was shortened by 3 bases and J by 6 bases, with 18 bases between the two germline ends. The DNA of the CDR3 is TGCAGCGTTGACCTTCAGTGGGGTTCGGGCAATGAGCAGTTCTTC. Encoded protein: CSVDLQWGSGNEQFF.

This chain connects TRBV9 to TRBJ2-3; D remains ambiguous. The V and J ends lost 3 bases and 3 bases respectively, with 17 bases between them. The CDR3 length is 16 residues. Germline V gene sequence: CDR1 SGDLS, CDR2 YYNGEE. This CDR3 is CASSASPTLGTDTQYF. The DNA of the CDR3 is TGTGCCAGCAGCGCCTCCCCTACTCTAGGGACAGATACGCAGTATTTT.

The genes are TRBV20-1 and TRBJ2-4, with D tentatively TRBD1 (6 bases). Near its end, the DNA agrees better with TRBJ2-7, so the J call may be wrong. Germline V gene sequence: CDR1 DFQATT, CDR2 SNEGSKA (reference sequence). There are 12 residues in the CDR3. The CDR3 sequence: CSAVRTAYEQYF. The DNA of the CDR3 is TGCAGTGCTGTTCGGACAGCCTACGAGCAGTACTTC.

This clonotype was observed a few times. The chain uses TRBV5-1 and TRBJ2-1, with D possibly called TRBD1 or TRBD2 (7 bases each). Germline V gene data show CDR1 as SGHRS and CDR2 as YFSETQ. The CDR3 extends over 12 amino acids. The V gene lost 0 bases and the J gene lost 14 bases, with 12 bases spanning the gap. CDR3 residues: CASSLEQGGEFF. CDR3 nucleotides: TGCGCCAGCAGCTTGGAGCAGGGGGGGGAGTTCTTC. Complete variable domain (other parts from reference TRBV5-1 and TRBJ2-1): KAGVTQTPRYLIKTRGQQVTLSCSPISGHRSVSWYQQTPGQGLQFLFEYFSETQRNKGNFPGRFSGRQFSNSRSEMNVSTLELGDSALYLCASSLEQGGEFFGPGTRLTVL.

This sequence joins TRBV20-1 and TRBJ1-2; D possibly corresponds to TRBD1 (6 bases). V was trimmed by 6 bases and J by 9 bases, leaving 17 bases between them. This CDR3 is 12 amino acids long. CDR1 is DFQATT and CDR2 is SNEGSKA in the germline V gene (reference sequence). The DNA of the CDR3 is TGCAGTGCCCTCCGGGGGGCCGATAGCTACACCTTC. Protein sequence: CSALRGADSYTF.

This clonotype was found once. The chain couples TRBV7-9 to TRBJ2-3, with 9 nucleotides matching TRBD2. The CDR3 covers 18 residues. Per germline, CDR1 SEHNR and CDR2 FQNEAQ (reference sequence). After removal of 5 bases from V and 4 bases from J, the junction contained 16 bases not matched to a gene. The CDR3 protein is CASSPPTGTSSNPDTQYF. CDR3 bases: TGTGCCAGCAGCCCACCGACCGGGACTAGCTCTAATCCAGATACGCAGTATTTT.

This clonotype was seen a handful of times. This chain uses TRBV20-1 with TRBJ2-3; 10 bases match TRBD2. The CDR3 extends over 17 amino acids. Losses at the gene ends were 2 bases for V and 0 bases for J; bases not matched to a gene: 8. CDR1 is DFQATT, CDR2 SNEGSKA, per germline (reference sequence). The CDR3 sequence: CSARSSGGLTSTDTQYF. The CDR3 DNA is TGCAGTGCTAGATCTAGCGGGGGCCTCACTAGCACAGATACGCAGTATTTT.